This T cell receptor beta chain was sequenced in a study of CD8 T cells in acute hepatitis C reinfection (dated by TCRdb to the early 2020s). For the study in its entirety: The TCRbeta repertoire of CD8+ T cells specific for the HCV NS3-1073 epitope was profiled during acute infection and after viral clearance. A few spontaneous resolvers provided paired acute and follow-up samples.

The paper as a whole reports these results and caveats: The NS3-1073 specific repertoires were highly diverse, and diversity did not differ significantly among acute resolver, follow-up resolver and acute chronic samples. About 13 public clonotypes were found regardless of outcome; one public clonotype used V04-02/J02-02. Few CDR3 sequences were shared with other epitopes, and differences in sequencing approaches may have limited exact matching. Chronically infected subjects had no follow-up repertoires because NS3-1073 specific cells were too rare to sort. Because bulk sequencing was performed on the TCRbeta chain only, alphabeta pairing of public clonotypes could not be determined.

In light of the paper, this sample's time point label describes: naive CD8 control sorted from an acute-time-point sample. Enrolled in the Montreal Hepatitis C Cohort (HEPCO) in Canada, the donors were people who inject drugs, and these donors were followed every 3 months. Acute primary HCV infection was defined as a positive HCV RNA or antibody test that came after a negative test within the prior 24 weeks. Antibodies against CD3, CD8 and CD45RO were used for surface staining, and dead cells were excluded with an aqua fixable dye. Among the cohort members were several spontaneous resolvers, with spontaneous resolution defined as HCV RNA clearance within 24 weeks. From thawed, previously cryostored peripheral blood mononuclear cells, CD8+ T cells were purified through negative selection performed by means of the MACS CD8+ T cell Isolation Kit. Sorting of the cells was done on a BD FACSAria II cell sorter.

Genomic DNA was extracted from FACS-sorted cells, and TCRbeta chains were sequenced through the commercial immunoSEQ service. As for how the authors treated the data: The repertoire data were analyzed using ImmunoSEQ Analyzer software v3.0 and R v3.5.1. Only productive rearrangements were analyzed, because any sequences with stop codons or out-of-frame rearrangements were filtered out. The sequencing provider supplied the Simpson diversity, Shannon entropy, CDR3 length and nucleotide addition metrics. Based on frequency, clonotypes were placed into dominant, sub-dominant, low or lowest abundance groups, and clonotypes under 0.1% were left out of most analyses. A CDR3 amino acid clonotype was called public when found in at least two subjects at a cumulative frequency of at least 0.5%. TCRdb holds this immuneACCESS table with in-frame rearrangements only. Some clones are missing; in checked studies, unresolved V genes explain under half, and the rest has no known cause. Clone size and V and J calls were adopted from that table, with D and trimming inferred from the DNA. The sample table records tens of thousands of clones; 70% to 90% of these occur just once. In total, the top ten clones hold about 10% of the sample.

As for this clone: No antigen is known for it. Base quality data are lacking; no much larger clone is found one base away.

This sequence originates from a woman aged 18-30 years who spontaneously cleared hepatitis C infection. The sequencing input was naive CD8+ T cells from PBMCs. What the cell subset or site label conveys for this sample: sorted total naive CD45RO-negative CD8+ T cells.

The nucleotides read TGCGCCAGCAGCAAATTTCCCCTAGCGGGAGGTTTTTTATCGAATGAGCAGTTCTTC. Translated, this gives CASSKFPLAGGFLSNEQFF. The V and J genes are TRBV5-1 and TRBJ2-1; TRBD2 aligns with 11 central bases. CDR1 and CDR2, per the germline V gene, are SGHRS and YFSETQ. Trimming removed 4 bases from V and 7 bases from J; the gene matches leave 19 bases unexplained. The CDR3 runs 19 residues from the cysteine to the phenylalanine. Just CDR3 DNA is preserved here, 57 bases in frame from base 1.